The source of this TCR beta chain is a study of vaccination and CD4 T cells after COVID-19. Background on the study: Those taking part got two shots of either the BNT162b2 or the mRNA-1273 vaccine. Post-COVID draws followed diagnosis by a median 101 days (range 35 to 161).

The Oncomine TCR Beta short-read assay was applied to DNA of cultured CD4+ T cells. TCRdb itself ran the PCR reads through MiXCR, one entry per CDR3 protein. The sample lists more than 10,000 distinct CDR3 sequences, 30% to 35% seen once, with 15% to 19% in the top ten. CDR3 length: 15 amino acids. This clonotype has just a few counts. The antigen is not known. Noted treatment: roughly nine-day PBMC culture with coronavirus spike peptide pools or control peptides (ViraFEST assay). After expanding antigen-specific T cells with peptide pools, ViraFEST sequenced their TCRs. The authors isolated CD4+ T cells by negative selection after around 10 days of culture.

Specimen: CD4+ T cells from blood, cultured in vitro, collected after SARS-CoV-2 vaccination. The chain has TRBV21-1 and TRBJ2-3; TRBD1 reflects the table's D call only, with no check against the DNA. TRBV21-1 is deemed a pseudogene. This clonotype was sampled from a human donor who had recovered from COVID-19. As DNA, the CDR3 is TGTGCCAGCAGCAAAGGTGACAGAGTCACAGATACGCAGTATTTT. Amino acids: CASSKGDRVTDTQYF.